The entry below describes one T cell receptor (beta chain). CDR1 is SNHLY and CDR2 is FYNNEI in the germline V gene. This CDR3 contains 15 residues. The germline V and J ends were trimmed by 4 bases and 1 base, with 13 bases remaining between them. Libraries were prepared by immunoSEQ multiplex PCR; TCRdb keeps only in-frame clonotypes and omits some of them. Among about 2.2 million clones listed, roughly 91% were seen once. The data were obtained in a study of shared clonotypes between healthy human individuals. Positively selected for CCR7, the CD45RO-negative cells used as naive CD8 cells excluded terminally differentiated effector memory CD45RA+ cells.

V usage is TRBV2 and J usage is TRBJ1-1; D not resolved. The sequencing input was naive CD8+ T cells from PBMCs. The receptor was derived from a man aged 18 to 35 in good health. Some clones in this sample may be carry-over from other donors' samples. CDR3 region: CASSARSYPNTEAFF. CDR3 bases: TGTGCCAGCAGTGCTAGGAGCTACCCGAACACTGAAGCTTTCTTT.